This T cell receptor beta chain was captured in a study of control samples from healthy donors and cancer patients. CDR3 length: 13 amino acids. The V and J ends lost 6 bases and 7 bases respectively, with 13 bases between them. Germline V gene sequence: CDR1 LNHDA, CDR2 SQIVND (reference sequence). Method: immunoSEQ multiplex PCR; TCRdb's copy keeps in-frame clones and lacks some. The sample consists of approximately 150,000 clones, roughly 86% of them appearing once. The genes are TRBV19 and TRBJ1-5; D is unresolved. The material sequenced was PBMCs. This TCR came from a man aged 50-59 years with head and neck cancer. CDR3 region: CASRRTKKQPQHF. Here the CDR3 DNA reads TGTGCCAGTAGGCGGACTAAAAAGCAGCCCCAGCATTTT.